This T cell receptor (beta chain) was sequenced in a study of CD8+ T cells in alopecia areata. V shed 5 bases and J 5 bases; nucleotides not matched to a gene: 6. The V gene's germline CDR1 is SQVTM and CDR2 ANQGSEA. This CDR3 contains 14 residues. After isolation, RNA underwent reverse transcription to generate cDNA as the sequencing template. Clones were sequenced by immunoSEQ multiplex PCR, and TCRdb holds only the in-frame ones, with some missing. The sample consists of around 100,000 clones, around three fifths of them appearing once. Treatment reported: oral pan-JAK inhibitor, 5-10 mg twice daily.

The sequence derives from a human donor with alopecia areata. Sequences were derived from CD4+ T cells sorted from blood, sampled at week 24, from a patient treated with tofacitinib. The rearrangement links TRBV29-1 to TRBJ1-5; TRBD1 agrees at 10 bases. The CDR3, as DNA: TGCAGCGTTACCGGGACAGGGGTGGATCAGCCCCAGCATTTT. Translation: CSVTGTGVDQPQHF.